The clone carrying this TCR beta chain has ten or more counts. Trimming pared 3 bases from V and 3 bases from J, leaving 8 bases between. Germline V gene lookup returns CDR1 SGHVS and CDR2 FQNEAQ. The CDR3 sequence is 14 residues long. The data derive from a study of T cells after yellow fever vaccination. Study overall: SMART-Seq v4 Ultra Low Input prepared the low-cell-number fractions.

TCRdb called the 5' RACE reads again in MiXCR, with one record for every CDR3 protein. The table has about 320,000 distinct CDR3 sequences, about 6.6% seen once. The origin of this receptor is a man aged 18-30 years who received the YFV17D yellow fever vaccine. The sample in question was PBMCs, obtained 35 to 50 days after the first yellow fever vaccination. The rearrangement links TRBV7-8 to TRBJ1-4; no reliable D call. CDR3 sequence (DNA): TGTGCCAGCAGCTTCCAGAGATCTAATGAAAAACTGTTTTTT. Translated, it gives CASSFQRSNEKLFF.